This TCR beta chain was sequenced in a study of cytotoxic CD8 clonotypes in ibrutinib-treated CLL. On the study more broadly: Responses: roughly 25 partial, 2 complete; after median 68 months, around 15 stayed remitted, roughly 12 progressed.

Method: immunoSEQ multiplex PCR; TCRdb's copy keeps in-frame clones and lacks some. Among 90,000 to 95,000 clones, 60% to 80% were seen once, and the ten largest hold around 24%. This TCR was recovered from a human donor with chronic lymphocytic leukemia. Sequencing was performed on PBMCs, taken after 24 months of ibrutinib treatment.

Written as DNA, the CDR3 is TGTGCCAGCGTGCAGGGACAGGGGTCAGATACGCAGTATTTT. Protein: CASVQGQGSDTQYF. The V and J genes are TRBV2 and TRBJ2-3; 10 bases line up with TRBD1. With 8 bases clipped from V and 4 bases from J, the junction kept 6 bases outside the gene matches. Germline V gene lookup returns CDR1 SNHLY and CDR2 FYNNEI. The CDR3 is 14 amino acids. Using reference TRBV2 and TRBJ2-3 for the parts outside the CDR3, the full variable domain is EPEVTQTPSHQVTQMGQEVILRCVPISNHLYFYWYRQILGQKVEFLVSFYNNEISEKSEIFDDQFSVERPDGSNFTLKIRSTKLEDSAMYFCASVQGQGSDTQYFGPGTRLTVL.